The 27 T cell receptor beta chains listed next were all sequenced from one sample in a study of T-cell reconstitution after alpha-beta-depleted transplantation in children. Preparation of the TCRbeta library was carried out with unique molecular identifiers. TCRdb processed the PCR reads anew with MiXCR; each CDR3 protein has one entry. The sample carries some 830,000 distinct CDR3 sequences, 16% recorded once. The specimen was PBMCs, mostly from graft donor cells, collected 360 days after TCRalphabeta/CD19-depleted stem cell transplant. These TCRs come from a male patient younger than 18 who had a stem cell transplant for acute lymphoblastic leukemia, so the T cells may come from the graft donor.

The sample holds many counts of this clonotype. The rearrangement links TRBV4-1 to TRBJ2-1; D may be TRBD1 (6 bases). The germline CDR1 and CDR2 sequences are MGHRA and YSYEKL. CDR3 length: 14 amino acids. V was clipped by 8 bases and J by 6 bases, with 17 bases between them. CDR3 sequence reads: CASGQTVLGNEQFF. CDR3 nucleotide sequence: TGCGCCAGCGGACAGACCGTGCTGGGCAATGAGCAGTTCTTC.

In DNA, the CDR3 is TGTGCCAGCACCGACCTTGGGACAGCCCAAGAGACCCAGTACTTC. Its protein product is CASTDLGTAQETQYF. The chain couples TRBV5-4 to TRBJ2-5, with TRBD1 matching 7 bases. This CDR3 contains 15 residues. Trimming at V came to 6 bases and at J to 1 base, leaving 9 bases not matched to a gene. Germline CDR1 is SGHNT and CDR2 is YYREEE (reference sequence).

Many counts were recorded for this clonotype. The V and J genes are TRBV29-1 and TRBJ2-7; D is undetermined. V shed 6 bases and J shed 5 bases, with 14 bases lying between them. Germline V CDR1 and CDR2: SQVTM, ANQGSEA. The CDR3 covers 12 residues. CDR3 amino acids: CSVLTPSDEQYF. CDR3 coding DNA: TGCAGCGTCCTCACCCCATCTGACGAGCAGTACTTC.

This clonotype was detected only once. The chain is built from TRBV18 and TRBJ2-5; D is unresolved. The germline V gene encodes CDR1 KGHSH and CDR2 LQKENI. The CDR3 length is 16 residues. Trimming cost V 0 bases and J 4 bases, with 15 bases left between them. The CDR3 DNA sequence: TGTGCCAGCTCACCACCTTTCAGTCCCGTACCAGAGACCCAGTACTTC. This translates into CASSPPFSPVPETQYF. The full variable domain, rest sourced from reference TRBV18 and TRBJ2-5, is NAGVMQNPRHLVRRRGQEARLRCSPMKGHSHVYWYRQLPEEGLKFMVYLQKENIIDESGMPKERFSAEFPKEGPSILRIQQVVRGDSAAYFCASSPPFSPVPETQYFGPGTRLLVL.

The chain has TRBV12-3 or TRBV12-4 and TRBJ2-7; D is undetermined. The CDR3 sequence is 12 residues long. The germline V and J ends were trimmed by 8 bases and 6 bases, with 14 bases remaining between them. The CDR3 region is CASGNVWIEQYF. DNA of the CDR3: TGTGCCAGCGGGAATGTATGGATCGAGCAGTACTTC.

This rearrangement joins TRBV20-1 to TRBJ2-7, with 11 nucleotides matching TRBD2. Losses at the gene ends were 6 bases for V and 3 bases for J; bases not matched to a gene: 7. The CDR3 loop spans 14 amino acids. The germline CDR1 and CDR2 sequences are DFQATT and SNEGSKA (reference sequence). The CDR3 reads CSATSGRGVYEQYF. Here the CDR3 DNA reads TGCAGTGCCACTAGCGGGAGAGGGGTCTACGAGCAGTACTTC.

The chain carries TRBV5-1 and TRBJ2-4; D is undetermined. This CDR3 contains 14 residues. Germline CDR1 reads SGHRS; CDR2 reads YFSETQ. The V gene lost 0 bases and the J gene lost 8 bases, with 12 bases spanning the gap. The CDR3 sequence: CASSLAVGTDIQYF. CDR3 coding DNA: TGCGCCAGCAGCTTGGCCGTGGGTACGGACATTCAGTACTTC.

Only a few counts were recorded for this clonotype. The V gene is TRBV20-1, the J gene TRBJ2-1, with 7 positions matching TRBD2. Losses at the gene ends were 3 bases for V and 2 bases for J; bases not matched to a gene: 7. The CDR3 contains 15 residues. CDR1 and CDR2 (germline): DFQATT, SNEGSKA (reference sequence). The chain's CDR3 is CSASPKRDPYNEQFF. CDR3 DNA sequence: TGCAGTGCTAGCCCGAAGCGGGACCCCTACAATGAGCAGTTCTTC.

Ten or more counts support this clonotype. This rearrangement joins TRBV4-2 to TRBJ2-7; tentative D call: TRBD2 (5 bases). V was clipped by 1 base and J by 2 bases, with 12 bases between them. Germline lookup yields CDR1 LGHNA and CDR2 YNFKEQ. The CDR3 spans 15 residues. The CDR3 DNA sequence: TGTGCCAGCAGCCAAGGGCTAGCCCACACCTACGAGCAGTACTTC. Translation: CASSQGLAHTYEQYF.

The sample holds many counts of this clonotype. This sequence joins TRBV5-1 and TRBJ2-2, with 10 positions matching TRBD2. Losses at the gene ends were 0 bases for V and 5 bases for J; bases not matched to a gene: 4. The CDR3 is 16 amino acids. Looked up from germline, CDR1 is SGHRS and CDR2 is YFSETQ. For the CDR3, the DNA is TGCGCCAGCAGCTTGGTATCTAGCGGGAGAACCGGGGAGCTGTTTTTT. It specifies CASSLVSSGRTGELFF. The full variable domain, its missing parts supplied by reference TRBV5-1 and TRBJ2-2, is KAGVTQTPRYLIKTRGQQVTLSCSPISGHRSVSWYQQTPGQGLQFLFEYFSETQRNKGNFPGRFSGRQFSNSRSEMNVSTLELGDSALYLCASSLVSSGRTGELFFGEGSRLTVL.

This chain joins TRBV7-9 and TRBJ2-5; 7 nucleotides align to TRBD2. The CDR3 sequence is 17 residues long. With 4 bases clipped from V and 2 bases from J, the junction kept 13 bases outside the gene matches. Germline CDR1 reads SEHNR; CDR2 reads FQNEAQ (reference sequence). The CDR3 DNA follows: TGTGCCAGCAGCTCCTCCTCTCTAGCGGAACCTCAAGAGACCCAGTACTTC. It translates to CASSSSSLAEPQETQYF.

The chain joins TRBV20-1 to TRBJ2-5, with TRBD2 as a possible D gene (6 bases). CDR1 is DFQATT and CDR2 is SNEGSKA in the germline V gene (reference sequence). Trimming removed 6 bases at V and 0 bases at J, with 11 bases between. This CDR3 has 13 amino acids. CDR3 sequence: CSARLEYQETQYF. The CDR3 DNA is TGCAGTGCCCGACTAGAGTACCAAGAGACCCAGTACTTC.

The rearrangement joins TRBV5-1 to TRBJ2-6; D is uncertain. Between the trimmed V and J ends, which lost 4 bases and 0 bases, there was a span of 11 bases. CDR3 length: 16 residues. Looked up from germline, CDR1 is SGHRS and CDR2 is YFSETQ. The CDR3 loop reads CASSRSVSSGANVLTF. CDR3 coding DNA: TGCGCCAGCAGCCGTTCCGTGAGCTCTGGGGCCAACGTCCTGACTTTC.

The chain is built from TRBV7-9 and TRBJ1-5; 7 bases match TRBD1. The CDR3 is 14 amino acids. Germline assignment: CDR1 SEHNR and CDR2 FQNEAQ (reference sequence). With V trimmed by 3 bases and J by 4 bases, 3 bases remained unmatched. The CDR3 sequence: CASSFDRVNQPQHF. The DNA for the CDR3 is TGTGCCAGCAGCTTCGACAGGGTGAATCAGCCCCAGCATTTT.

Comment on this clonotype: A much more abundant neighbour one base away suggests this may be a read error. The chain has TRBV24-1 and TRBJ2-6; D is perhaps TRBD1 (5 bases). CDR3 size: 17 residues. Germline CDR1 and CDR2: KGHDR and SFDVKD. CDR3 in amino acids: CATSDSEVSIGANDLTF. In DNA form, the CDR3 reads TGTGCCACCAGTGATTCCGAGGTTTCGATTGGGGCCAACGACCTGACTTTC.

This clonotype was detected only a few times. The J gene is TRBJ1-1, the V gene TRBV5-1; 8 nucleotides agree with TRBD1. Trimming took 0 bases from V and 2 from J; bases not matched to a gene: 12. The CDR3 contains 18 residues. Germline V gene lookup returns CDR1 SGHRS and CDR2 YFSETQ. The CDR3 sequence is CASSLAPQGAEANTEAFF. The CDR3 bases are TGCGCCAGCAGCTTGGCACCGCAGGGGGCAGAAGCAAACACTGAAGCTTTCTTT.

The chain recombines TRBV12-3 or TRBV12-4 with TRBJ2-2; 10 bases map to TRBD2. The CDR3 is 17 residues long. The V and J ends lost 5 bases and 0 bases, in that order; junction bases with no gene match: 6. CDR3 amino acids: CASSARTSGANTGELFF. The CDR3 DNA reads TGTGCCAGCAGTGCCCGCACTAGCGGGGCGAACACCGGGGAGCTGTTTTTT.

The CDR3 nucleotides are TGTGCCAGCAGGCTACTCTCAAGGGGTCTTCTCCGGGACTATGGCTACACCTTC. This encodes CASRLLSRGLLRDYGYTF. This sequence joins TRBV12-3 or TRBV12-4 and TRBJ1-2; D may be TRBD1 (5 bases). The CDR3 sequence is 18 residues long. Trimming cost V 6 bases and J 3 bases, with 26 bases left between them.

This clonotype has ten or more counts. The chain links TRBV29-1 to TRBJ2-1; D may be TRBD1 or TRBD2 (6 bases each). The ends were cut back, 2 bases at V and 6 bases at J, with 14 bases in the middle. This CDR3 is built from 14 residues. CDR1 and CDR2 from the germline V gene are SQVTM and ANQGSEA. CDR3 region: CSVEWGRGGNEQFF. In DNA, the CDR3 is TGCAGCGTTGAATGGGGCAGGGGAGGCAATGAGCAGTTCTTC.

This chain uses TRBV7-3 with TRBJ2-7, with TRBD1 as a possible D gene (7 bases). This CDR3 comprises 17 residues. Germline assignment: CDR1 SGHTA and CDR2 FQGTGA. With 0 bases removed from V and 0 bases from J, the gap between germline ends came to 15 bases. CDR3 sequence (DNA): TGTGCCAGCAGCTTAACGGGTGGCAGGGGGGTCTCCTACGAGCAGTACTTC. Translating it yields CASSLTGGRGVSYEQYF.

The CDR3 DNA reads as TGTGCCAGCAGCTTAGTGTTAGCGGGAGAAGGAAACATTCAGTACTTC. It codes for CASSLVLAGEGNIQYF. V gene TRBV7-9 combines with J gene TRBJ2-4; 9 bases match TRBD2. Germline-derived CDR1 and CDR2 are SEHNR and FQNEAQ (reference sequence). V lost 1 base to trimming and J lost 6 bases; unmatched junction nucleotides: 7. The CDR3 totals 16 residues.

The chain recombines TRBV20-1 with TRBJ2-1; 8 nucleotides agree with TRBD2. J gave up 2 bases and V 6 bases, and 9 bases lay outside the gene matches. The germline V gene has CDR1 DFQATT and CDR2 SNEGSKA (reference sequence). The length of the CDR3 is 15 residues. The CDR3: CSAPGAGETYNEQFF. Here the CDR3 DNA reads TGCAGTGCCCCTGGAGCGGGGGAAACCTACAATGAGCAGTTCTTC.

This clonotype turned up a few times. The V and J genes are TRBV9 and TRBJ1-1; D ambiguous. Germline V gene lookup returns CDR1 SGDLS and CDR2 YYNGEE. CDR3 length: 15 residues. Between the trimmed V and J ends, which lost 4 bases and 4 bases, there was a span of 17 bases. CDR3 protein: CASSLSVLDVTEAFF. CDR3 DNA sequence: TGTGCCAGCAGCCTCAGTGTGCTAGATGTCACTGAAGCTTTCTTT.

The chain is built from TRBV12-3 or TRBV12-4 and TRBJ2-5; D is uncertain. V lost 5 bases, J lost 2 bases, and 21 bases lay in between. The CDR3 extends over 17 amino acids. DNA of the CDR3: TGTGCCAGCAGTCCCATGTTGCGTTTGACTGAACAAGAGACCCAGTACTTC. This sequence encodes CASSPMLRLTEQETQYF.

This clonotype has a handful of counts. The CDR3 nucleotides are TGTGCCAGCAGTGAATTGTCGCAGGGAAATGGCTACACCTTC. It translates to CASSELSQGNGYTF. The chain uses TRBV25-1 and TRBJ1-2, with D tentatively TRBD1 (5 bases). This CDR3 comprises 14 residues. Germline V gene data show CDR1 as MGHDK and CDR2 as SYGVNS. V lost 1 base, J lost 6 bases, and 12 bases lay in between.

The V gene is TRBV11-1, the J gene TRBJ2-4; D is unresolved. V lost 2 bases and J lost 0, with 20 bases in between. The CDR3 is 19 residues long. Germline V lookup: CDR1 SGHAT, CDR2 FQDESV (reference sequence). The CDR3 region is CASSLPIRRTAIAKNIQYF. CDR3 DNA sequence: TGTGCCAGCAGCTTACCAATCAGGAGAACAGCAATAGCCAAAAACATTCAGTACTTC.

The chain links TRBV24-1 to TRBJ2-3; D is uncertain. Trimming took 8 bases from V and 4 from J, leaving 6 bases between them. This CDR3 spans 11 amino acids. CDR1 and CDR2 (germline): KGHDR, SFDVKD. The CDR3 nucleotides read TGTGCCACCAAATCGGCAGATACGCAGTATTTT. Translating gives CATKSADTQYF.